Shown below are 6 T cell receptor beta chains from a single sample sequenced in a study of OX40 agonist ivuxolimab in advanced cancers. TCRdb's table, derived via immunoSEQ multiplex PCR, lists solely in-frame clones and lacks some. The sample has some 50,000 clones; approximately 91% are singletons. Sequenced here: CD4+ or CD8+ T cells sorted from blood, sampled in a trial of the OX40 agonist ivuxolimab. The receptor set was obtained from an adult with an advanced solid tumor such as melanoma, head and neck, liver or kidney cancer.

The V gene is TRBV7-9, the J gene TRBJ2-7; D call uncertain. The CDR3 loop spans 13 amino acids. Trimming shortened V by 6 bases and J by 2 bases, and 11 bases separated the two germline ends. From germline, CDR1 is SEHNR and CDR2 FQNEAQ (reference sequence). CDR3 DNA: TGTGCCAGCAGAGACACTTTAACCTACGAGCAGTACTTC. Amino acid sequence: CASRDTLTYEQYF.

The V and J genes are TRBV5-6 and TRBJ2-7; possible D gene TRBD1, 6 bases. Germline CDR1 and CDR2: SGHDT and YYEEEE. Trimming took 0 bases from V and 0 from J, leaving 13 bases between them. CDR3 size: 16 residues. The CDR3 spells CASSLEGHLSSYEQYF. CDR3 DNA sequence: TGTGCCAGCAGCTTGGAGGGACACCTGAGCTCCTACGAGCAGTACTTC. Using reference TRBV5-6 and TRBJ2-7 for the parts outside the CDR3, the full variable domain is DAGVTQSPTHLIKTRGQQVTLRCSPKSGHDTVSWYQQALGQGPQFIFQYYEEEERQRGNFPDRFSGHQFPNYSSELNVNALLLGDSALYLCASSLEGHLSSYEQYFGPGTRLTVT.

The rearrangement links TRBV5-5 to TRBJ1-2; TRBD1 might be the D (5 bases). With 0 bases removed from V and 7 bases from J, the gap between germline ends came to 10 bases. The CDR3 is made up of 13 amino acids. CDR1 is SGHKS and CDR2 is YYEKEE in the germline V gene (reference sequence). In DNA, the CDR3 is TGTGCCAGCAGCTTGGGGCAGGGCGGTGGCTACACCTTC. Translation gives CASSLGQGGGYTF.

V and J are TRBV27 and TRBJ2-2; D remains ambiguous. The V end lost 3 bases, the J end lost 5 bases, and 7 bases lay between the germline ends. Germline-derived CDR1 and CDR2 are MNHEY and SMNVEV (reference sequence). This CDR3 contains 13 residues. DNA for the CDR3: TGTGCCAGCAGTTTGGGGAAGACCGGGGAGCTGTTTTTT. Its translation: CASSLGKTGELFF.

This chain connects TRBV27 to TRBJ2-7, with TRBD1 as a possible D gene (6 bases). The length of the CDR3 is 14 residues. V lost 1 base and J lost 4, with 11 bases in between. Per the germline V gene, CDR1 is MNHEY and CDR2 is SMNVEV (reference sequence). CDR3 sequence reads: CASSLLGAGYEQYF. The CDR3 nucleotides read TGTGCCAGCAGTTTATTGGGGGCAGGGTACGAGCAGTACTTC.

CDR3 loop: CASSEPGLAGVASTQYF. CDR3 bases: TGTGCCAGCAGTGAACCTGGACTAGCGGGAGTTGCTTCGACCCAGTACTTC. The chain employs TRBV27 and TRBJ2-5; the match to TRBD2 covers 13 bases. The CDR3 is 17 amino acids. Germline values: CDR1 MNHEY, CDR2 SMNVEV (reference sequence). V lost 5 bases to trimming and J lost 7 bases; unmatched junction nucleotides: 13.